A single sample is the source of the 19 T cell receptor beta chains below, sequenced in a study of blood T cell repertoires in COVID-19. The data were produced by immunoSEQ multiplex PCR, yet TCRdb's version contains in-frame clones alone and is incomplete. The sample holds roughly 230,000 clones, roughly 89% seen once. Sequencing used peripheral blood. These receptors all come from a woman aged 55-69 years with COVID-19, enrolled during active disease.

The chain links TRBV27 to TRBJ2-7; 12 bases are a match to TRBD2. The junction had 12 bases not matched to a gene; V was cut back by 5 bases and J by 7 bases. The germline V gene encodes CDR1 MNHEY and CDR2 SMNVEV (reference sequence). This CDR3 is 16 amino acids long. The CDR3 coding sequence is TGTGCCAGCAGTCTGGTGCTAGCGGGGGGGCTCGGAGAGCAGTACTTC. As protein: CASSLVLAGGLGEQYF.

For this clone: The same CDR3 can be traced to other DNA sequences in this sample. This chain connects TRBV19 to TRBJ2-5; the D gene is possibly TRBD1 (6 bases). Germline lookup yields CDR1 LNHDA and CDR2 SQIVND (reference sequence). The length of the CDR3 is 13 residues. V lost 3 bases, J lost 3 bases, and 8 bases lay in between. The DNA of the CDR3 is TGTGCCAGTAGTATTAACAGGGAAGAGACCCAGTACTTC. Translated: CASSINREETQYF.

In this sample, this clone turned up once. CDR3 loop: CASSQLTGTGETQYF. DNA of the CDR3: TGCGCCAGCAGCCAACTAACCGGGACAGGCGAGACCCAGTACTTC. This chain connects TRBV4-3 to TRBJ2-5; the match to TRBD1 covers 8 bases. Germline V gene lookup returns CDR1 LGHNA and CDR2 YSLEER. Unmatched junction bases numbered 7, after V lost 2 bases and J lost 5 bases. This CDR3 contains 15 residues.

This clone was detected only once. The CDR3 reads CASRTGGLDTQYF. The CDR3 DNA follows: TGTGCCAGCAGGACAGGGGGTTTAGATACGCAGTATTTT. The V and J genes are TRBV6-5 and TRBJ2-3, with 9 bases matching TRBD1. CDR1 and CDR2 (germline): MNHEY, SVGAGI. V trimming: 6 bases; J trimming: 5 bases; junction bases outside the gene matches: 3. The CDR3 has 13 residues.

The chain employs TRBV21-1 and TRBJ1-1; the table gives TRBD1 as D, unverified against the DNA. TRBV21-1 is given as a pseudogene. This CDR3 has 24 amino acids. CDR3 protein: CASSKGFRATSWDADRRPNTEAFF. The CDR3 DNA reads TGTGCCAGCAGCAAGGGTTTCAGGGCCACCAGTTGGGACGCGGACAGGAGACCGAACACTGAAGCTTTCTTT.

This rearrangement joins TRBV14 to TRBJ1-2, with a weak D call TRBD1 (6 bases). Germline V gene lookup returns CDR1 SGHDN and CDR2 FVKESK. The V gene lost 1 base and the J gene lost 4 bases, with 7 bases spanning the gap. The CDR3 is made up of 13 amino acids. Here the CDR3 reads CASSQGTAYGYTF. The CDR3 DNA reads as TGTGCCAGCAGCCAAGGGACAGCCTATGGCTACACCTTC.

The chain couples TRBV6-2 or TRBV6-3 to TRBJ2-6; 9 bases match TRBD1. The CDR3 totals 15 residues. Germline CDR1 reads MNHEY; CDR2 reads SVGEGT. The ends lost 4 bases at V and 7 bases at J; junction bases unmatched: 5. CDR3 in DNA: TGTGCCAGCAGTTGGGGACAGGGAAACGCCAACGTCCTGACTTTC. Its translation is CASSWGQGNANVLTF.

This clone was seen only once. The CDR3 DNA reads as TGTGCCAGCAGTTACATGAGGGGGATCCAAAGGCGAGGCTACACCTTC. Translating gives CASSYMRGIQRRGYTF. This chain links TRBV6-5 with TRBJ1-2; D is perhaps TRBD1 (6 bases). CDR3 length: 16 residues. Looked up from germline, CDR1 is MNHEY and CDR2 is SVGAGI. The V end was cut by 2 bases, the J end by 8 bases, with 21 bases between.

The chain recombines TRBV20-1 with TRBJ2-3; D call uncertain. V lost 5 bases and J 2 bases, leaving 5 bases between the germline ends. The CDR3 has 11 residues. Germline CDR1 and CDR2: DFQATT and SNEGSKA (reference sequence). The DNA of the CDR3 is TGCAGTGCTCTAGTCACAGATACGCAGTATTTT. This sequence encodes CSALVTDTQYF.

The gene calls are TRBV7-9 and TRBJ2-1; perhaps TRBD2 as D (6 bases). V lost 0 bases, J lost 5 bases, and 17 bases lay in between. CDR3 length: 17 residues. Germline V gene sequence: CDR1 SEHNR, CDR2 FQNEAQ (reference sequence). The CDR3 region has the DNA TGTGCCAGCAGCTTAGCGTGGGGCAGGGCGGGGAACAATGAGCAGTTCTTC. Translating it yields CASSLAWGRAGNNEQFF.

The chain joins TRBV6-5 to TRBJ2-3, with TRBD2 matching over 9 bases. CDR1 MNHEY and CDR2 SVGAGI come from the germline V gene. V was pared by 4 bases and J by 0 bases, with 5 bases of the junction left unmatched. The CDR3 is made up of 16 amino acids. The CDR3 DNA reads as TGTGCCAGCAGTTTGGGACTAGCTACTAGCACAGATACGCAGTATTTT. Translated: CASSLGLATSTDTQYF.

In its sample, this clone was seen once. J is TRBJ1-2 and V is TRBV2; D may be TRBD1 (6 bases). V lost 7 bases, J lost 8 bases, and 8 bases lay in between. CDR3 length equals 10 residues. Germline V CDR1 and CDR2: SNHLY, FYNNEI. As DNA, the CDR3 is TGTGCCAGCAATGGGGGCGGCTACACCTTC. It is translated as CASNGGGYTF.

This clone was counted only a few times. The chain uses TRBV7-9 and TRBJ1-4; no firm D call. CDR1 and CDR2 (germline): SEHNR, FQNEAQ (reference sequence). The V and J ends lost 1 base and 7 bases respectively, with 7 bases between them. This CDR3 has 13 residues. The CDR3 region has the DNA TGTGCCAGCAGCTTAGAAAATAGTGAAAAACTGTTTTTT. It yields the protein CASSLENSEKLFF.

The genes are TRBV18 and TRBJ1-3, with D tentatively TRBD1 (6 bases). The CDR3 is 14 residues long. Per the germline V gene, CDR1 is KGHSH and CDR2 is LQKENI. The V gene lost 3 bases and the J gene lost 7 bases, with 13 bases spanning the gap. The DNA for the CDR3 is TGTGCCAGCTCACCCCCGAGGGGGGGGAACACCATATATTTT. Residues: CASSPPRGGNTIYF.

The rearrangement links TRBV9 to TRBJ1-2; D may be TRBD1 (5 bases). CDR1 and CDR2 (germline): SGDLS, YYNGEE. The CDR3 is 11 amino acids. Deletions cut 3 bases from V and 14 bases from J, with 14 bases between. CDR3 in DNA: TGTGCCAGCAGCGCCGGGGGTCGCAAAACCTTC. Its protein product is CASSAGGRKTF. The whole variable domain, remainder taken from reference TRBV9 and TRBJ1-2, is DSGVTQTPKHLITATGQRVTLRCSPRSGDLSVYWYQQSLDQGLQFLIQYYNGEERAKGNILERFSAQQFPDLHSELNLSSLELGDSALYFCASSAGGRKTFGSGTRLTVV.

This chain links TRBV7-2 with TRBJ1-2; 11 bases match TRBD1. The germline CDR1 and CDR2 sequences are SGHTA and FQGNSA. V lost 4 bases, J lost 3 bases, and 4 bases stayed unmatched. The CDR3 runs 15 residues. This CDR3 is CASSYGTGGDYGYTF. CDR3 sequence (DNA): TGTGCCAGCAGCTATGGGACAGGGGGTGACTATGGCTACACCTTC.

This clone was counted a few times. The chain joins TRBV5-8 to TRBJ1-2; D might be TRBD1 (6 bases). The ends were cut back, 7 bases at V and 1 base at J, with 11 bases in the middle. The germline gives CDR1 SGHTS, CDR2 YDEGEE. The CDR3 spans 13 residues. CDR3 nucleotides: TGTGCCAGCGGACAGCTAAATAACTATGGCTACACCTTC. Translated, it gives CASGQLNNYGYTF.

This chain links TRBV19 with TRBJ1-5, with a possible D match to TRBD1 (5 bases). The CDR3 extends over 15 amino acids. Germline V gene data show CDR1 as LNHDA and CDR2 as SQIVND (reference sequence). Trimming shortened V by 6 bases and J by 0 bases, and 12 bases separated the two germline ends. CDR3 bases: TGTGCCAGTAGCGAACAGGATTATAGCAATCAGCCCCAGCATTTT. It is translated as CASSEQDYSNQPQHF.

The CDR3 DNA reads TGTGCCAGCAGTTCCACTAGCGGGGTGAACACCGGGGAGCTGTTTTTT. Protein product: CASSSTSGVNTGELFF. This chain joins TRBV28 and TRBJ2-2; TRBD2 matches at 10 bases. The CDR3 length is 16 residues. With V trimmed by 4 bases and J by 1 base, 3 bases remained unmatched. The germline CDR1 and CDR2 sequences are MDHEN and SYDVKM.